This TCR beta chain was recovered during a study of OX40 agonist ivuxolimab in advanced cancers. Looking at the study overall: Two patients with cutaneous melanoma and one with hepatocellular carcinoma, three in total, showed partial responses. General study results and limits: Clonal expansion by week 6 occurred in CD4+ and CD8+ blood T cells (at 0.1 to 3.0 mg/kg).

The ends lost 2 bases at V and 8 bases at J; junction bases unmatched: 11. The CDR3 sequence is 16 residues long. From germline, CDR1 is MNHNY and CDR2 SVGAGI (reference sequence). The table came from immunoSEQ multiplex PCR; TCRdb's copy has only in-frame clones and leaves some out. The sample consists of 60,000 to 85,000 clones, just under 85% of them appearing once. This clone appeared once. Antigen: not known. Source: CD4+ or CD8+ T cells sorted from blood, taken in a trial of the OX40 agonist ivuxolimab. V gene TRBV6-6 combines with J gene TRBJ1-2; TRBD1 matches 10 bases. The TCR sequence derives from an adult with an advanced solid tumor such as melanoma, head and neck, liver or kidney cancer. The DNA for the CDR3 is TGTGCCAGCAGTTACCTGGGACAGGGGCTTGATGGGGGCTACACCTTC. Amino acids: CASSYLGQGLDGGYTF.